Following are 18 T cell receptor beta chains from one sample sequenced in a study of graft-versus-host responses after intestinal transplantation. No cognate antigen is known for these TCRs. Profiling relied on immunoSEQ multiplex PCR, and the TCRdb table lists in-frame clones only, not all of them. The sample consists of about 89,000 clones, 91% of them appearing once. Sequenced material: unstimulated CD4+ T cells sorted from spleen or lymph node cells, taken before intestinal transplant. Source of these receptors: a human donor who received an intestinal transplant.

The rearrangement links TRBV4-1 to TRBJ1-2, with no clear D. Germline loops: CDR1 MGHRA, CDR2 YSYEKL. V shed 1 base and J shed 5 bases, with 8 bases lying between them. CDR3 length: 13 residues. DNA of the CDR3: TGCGCCAGCAGCCAAGTGGAGGGATATGGCTACACCTTC. Its protein product is CASSQVEGYGYTF.

The chain has TRBV6-5 and TRBJ2-7; possibly TRBD1 for D (6 bases). The CDR3 covers 14 residues. Germline CDR1 is MNHEY and CDR2 is SVGAGI. The V gene lost 2 bases and the J gene lost 0 bases, with 8 bases spanning the gap. CDR3 loop: CASSYDRPSYEQYF. The CDR3, as DNA: TGTGCCAGCAGTTACGACAGGCCCTCCTACGAGCAGTACTTC.

V and J are TRBV12-5 and TRBJ1-2; D uncertain. The CDR3 totals 14 residues. Trimming pared 0 bases from V and 2 bases from J, leaving 7 bases between. From germline, CDR1 is LGHNT and CDR2 FRNRAP. CDR3 sequence: CASGLVGGNYGYTF. The CDR3 coding sequence is TGTGCTAGTGGTTTGGTAGGCGGGAACTATGGCTACACCTTC. Together with reference TRBV12-5 and TRBJ1-2, the CDR3 gives the full variable domain: DARVTQTPRHKVTEMGQEVTMRCQPILGHNTVFWYRQTMMQGLELLAYFRNRAPLDDSGMPKDRFSAEMPDATLATLKIQPSEPRDSAVYFCASGLVGGNYGYTFGSGTRLTVV.

The rearrangement links TRBV4-2 to TRBJ2-3; 9 bases match TRBD2. Germline CDR1 is LGHNA and CDR2 is YNFKEQ. The trim removed 0 bases at V and 1 base at J, leaving 5 bases unmatched. The CDR3 spans 17 residues. The CDR3 nucleotides read TGTGCCAGCAGCCAAGACCTAGCGGGACCCGGCACAGATACGCAGTATTTT. Encoded protein: CASSQDLAGPGTDTQYF.

The CDR3 region has the DNA TGTGCCAGCACGGTGGGGGGTAGCACAGATACGCAGTATTTT. It specifies CASTVGGSTDTQYF. V is TRBV28 and J is TRBJ2-3, with a tentative D call TRBD2 (6 bases). Per the germline V gene, CDR1 is MDHEN and CDR2 is SYDVKM. The length of the CDR3 is 14 residues. V lost 7 bases and J lost 0, with 11 bases in between.

The J gene is TRBJ1-1, the V gene TRBV2; 7 bases align to TRBD1. V was pared by 8 bases and J by 1 base, with 4 bases of the junction left unmatched. The CDR3 has 13 amino acids. Per germline, CDR1 SNHLY and CDR2 FYNNEI. The CDR3 is CASCTGANTEAFF. CDR3 sequence (DNA): TGTGCCAGCTGTACAGGGGCGAACACTGAAGCTTTCTTT.

V and J are TRBV19 and TRBJ1-1; D gene ambiguous. CDR1 LNHDA and CDR2 SQIVND come from the germline V gene (reference sequence). Trimming cost V 7 bases and J 0 bases, with 15 bases left between them. This CDR3 comprises 15 residues. CDR3 DNA sequence: TGTGCCAGTAAGTTCTCTGGCGGCATGAACACTGAAGCTTTCTTT. Protein product: CASKFSGGMNTEAFF. Variable domain in full (rest from reference TRBV19 and TRBJ1-1): DGGITQSPKYLFRKEGQNVTLSCEQNLNHDAMYWYRQDPGQGLRLIYYSQIVNDFQKGDIAEGYSVSREKKESFPLTVTSAQKNPTAFYLCASKFSGGMNTEAFFGQGTRLTVV.

V and J are TRBV19 and TRBJ2-3; 9 bases are shared with TRBD1. With V trimmed by 7 bases and J by 1 base, 12 bases remained unmatched. From germline, CDR1 is LNHDA and CDR2 SQIVND (reference sequence). The CDR3 spans 17 residues. The CDR3 DNA is TGTGCCAGTACCCGAGAGGGACAGGGAATAGGCACAGATACGCAGTATTTT. It specifies CASTREGQGIGTDTQYF.

This chain uses TRBV9 with TRBJ2-2; TRBD2 agrees at 7 bases. The CDR3 runs to 15 residues. V dropped 4 bases and J dropped 4; count of bases not matched to a gene: 7. Per germline, CDR1 SGDLS and CDR2 YYNGEE. The DNA for the CDR3 is TGTGCCAGCAGCAGCACCCCGGGGGGCACCGGGGAGCTGTTTTTT. It translates to CASSSTPGGTGELFF.

V and J are TRBV20-1 and TRBJ1-1; no firm D call. CDR1 is DFQATT and CDR2 is SNEGSKA in the germline V gene (reference sequence). V lost 5 bases and J 3 bases, leaving 4 bases between the germline ends. The CDR3 sequence is 10 residues long. DNA for the CDR3: TGCAGTGCTGTAGACACTGAAGCTTTCTTT. As protein: CSAVDTEAFF.

The chain combines TRBV19 with TRBJ2-6; TRBD1 aligns across 9 bases. Looked up from germline, CDR1 is LNHDA and CDR2 is SQIVND (reference sequence). The V gene end was trimmed by 7 bases and the J gene end by 0 bases; junction bases not matched to a gene: 10. This CDR3 has 18 amino acids. The chain's CDR3 is CASNRPGQGASGANVLTF. As DNA, the CDR3 is TGTGCCAGTAACCGGCCGGGACAGGGTGCCTCTGGGGCCAACGTCCTGACTTTC.

The chain couples TRBV14 to TRBJ1-2; D unclear. This CDR3 spans 12 amino acids. CDR1 and CDR2 (germline): SGHDN, FVKESK. The V and J ends lost 4 bases and 2 bases respectively, with 5 bases between them. DNA of the CDR3: TGTGCCAGCAGCCTTCTCAACTATGGCTACACCTTC. This gives the protein CASSLLNYGYTF.

This rearrangement joins TRBV19 to TRBJ1-2, with D unclear. The CDR3 loop spans 14 amino acids. The V end was cut by 7 bases, the J end by 7 bases, with 19 bases between. Germline V gene data show CDR1 as LNHDA and CDR2 as SQIVND (reference sequence). CDR3 coding DNA: TGTGCCAGTACCATGCTCCGACTAGATGGTGGCTACACCTTC. Translation gives CASTMLRLDGGYTF.

CDR3 residues: CASSSQGAPGQPQHF. The CDR3 DNA follows: TGCGCCAGCAGCTCCCAGGGGGCGCCCGGTCAGCCCCAGCATTTT. The gene calls are TRBV5-1 and TRBJ1-5; 8 nucleotides line up with TRBD1. The J segment lost 6 bases and the V segment lost 3 bases, leaving 8 bases of the junction unmatched. The CDR3 covers 15 residues. Germline V gives CDR1 SGHRS, CDR2 YFSETQ.

V gene TRBV19 combines with J gene TRBJ2-1; D is perhaps TRBD2 (7 bases). This CDR3 is 17 amino acids long. Trimming took off 6 bases at V and 4 bases at J, with 22 bases between the two ends. Looked up from germline, CDR1 is LNHDA and CDR2 is SQIVND (reference sequence). The DNA for the CDR3 is TGTGCCAGTAGAAGAGCCTCCGCCGGGGGGCGATACAATGAGCAGTTCTTC. Translation: CASRRASAGGRYNEQFF.

This chain uses TRBV7-2 with TRBJ1-1; 10 positions match TRBD1. The germline V gene encodes CDR1 SGHTA and CDR2 FQGNSA. The ends lost 3 bases at V and 1 base at J; junction bases unmatched: 8. CDR3 length: 17 amino acids. The CDR3 sequence is CASSFRDRGLGNTEAFF. CDR3 nucleotide sequence: TGTGCCAGCAGCTTCCGGGACAGGGGTCTAGGGAACACTGAAGCTTTCTTT.

This chain uses TRBV19 with TRBJ1-1; no clear D gene. Trimming removed 3 bases at V and 3 bases at J, with 8 bases between. Germline V gene sequence: CDR1 LNHDA, CDR2 SQIVND (reference sequence). This CDR3 has 13 amino acids. CDR3 in amino acids: CASSIFGYTEAFF. Here the CDR3 DNA reads TGTGCCAGTAGTATCTTCGGTTACACTGAAGCTTTCTTT.

The V gene is TRBV7-9, the J gene TRBJ2-5; D gene ambiguous. The end of the DNA aligns better with TRBJ2-7, so the J call may be wrong. Germline V gene sequence: CDR1 SEHNR, CDR2 FQNEAQ (reference sequence). The CDR3 totals 11 residues. CDR3 loop: CASSPIYEQYF. CDR3 nucleotide sequence: TGTGCCAGCAGTCCAATCTACGAGCAGTACTTC.